This entry is about one TCR beta chain. Its antigen is still unknown. These data originate in a study of cytotoxic CD8 clonotypes in ibrutinib-treated CLL. Study conclusions and caveats: Whereas clonality rose at ibrutinib response, it declined toward baseline at progression.

The CDR3 runs 15 residues. From germline, CDR1 is LNHNV and CDR2 YYDKDF (reference sequence). V was pared by 5 bases and J by 2 bases, with 16 bases between. The protocol was immunoSEQ multiplex PCR, while the TCRdb copy is restricted to in-frame clones and leaves out a portion. The sample carries about 85,000 clones, roughly 80% recorded once. The chain recombines TRBV15 with TRBJ2-7; D is uncertain. The clonotype comes from a human donor with chronic lymphocytic leukemia. The source material was PBMCs, sampled after 12 months of ibrutinib treatment. CDR3 coding DNA: TGTGCCACCAGCCTCCTGGGGTGGTCCCCCTACGAGCAGTACTTC. Protein: CATSLLGWSPYEQYF.